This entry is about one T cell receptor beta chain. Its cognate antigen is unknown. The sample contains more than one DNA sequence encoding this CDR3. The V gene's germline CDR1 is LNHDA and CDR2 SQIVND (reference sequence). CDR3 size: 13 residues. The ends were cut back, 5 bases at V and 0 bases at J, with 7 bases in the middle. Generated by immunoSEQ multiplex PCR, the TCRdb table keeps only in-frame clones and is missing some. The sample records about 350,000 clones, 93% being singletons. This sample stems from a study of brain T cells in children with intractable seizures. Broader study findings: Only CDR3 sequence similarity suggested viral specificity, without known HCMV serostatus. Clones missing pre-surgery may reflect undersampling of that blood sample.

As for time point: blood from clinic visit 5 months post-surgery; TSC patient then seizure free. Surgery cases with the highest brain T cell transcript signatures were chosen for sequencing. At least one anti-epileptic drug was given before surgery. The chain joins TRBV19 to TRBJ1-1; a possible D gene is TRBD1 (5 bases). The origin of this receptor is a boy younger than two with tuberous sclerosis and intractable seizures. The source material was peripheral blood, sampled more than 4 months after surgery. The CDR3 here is CASSGTVNTEAFF. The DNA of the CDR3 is TGTGCCAGTAGTGGGACGGTGAACACTGAAGCTTTCTTT.